Each of the 19 T cell receptor beta chains below was sequenced from the same sample in a study of blood T cell repertoires in COVID-19. Method: immunoSEQ multiplex PCR; TCRdb's copy keeps in-frame clones and lacks some. The sample holds about 290,000 clones; 85% are singletons and the top ten take around 4.5%. Sequences were obtained from peripheral blood. The receptors were gathered from a woman between 50 and 59 years old with active or convalescent COVID-19.

The V and J genes are TRBV30 and TRBJ1-2, with 7 nucleotides matching TRBD1. The ends lost 7 bases at V and 7 bases at J; junction bases unmatched: 6. This CDR3 is built from 11 residues. Germline V lookup: CDR1 GTSNPN, CDR2 SVGIG (reference sequence). DNA of the CDR3: TGTGCCTCGGGACAGTCTCTTGGCTACACCTTC. Amino acids: CASGQSLGYTF.

The J gene is TRBJ2-1, the V gene TRBV6-5, with TRBD2 as a possible D gene (6 bases). The CDR3 has 14 amino acids. Trimming removed 2 bases at V and 8 bases at J, with 13 bases between. From germline, CDR1 is MNHEY and CDR2 SVGAGI. The CDR3: CASSYGGGLDEQFF. DNA of the CDR3: TGTGCCAGCAGTTACGGTGGAGGGCTGGATGAGCAGTTCTTC.

The gene calls are TRBV24-1 and TRBJ2-1; D is possibly TRBD2 (6 bases). The CDR3 is 14 amino acids. V was clipped by 4 bases and J by 7 bases, with 13 bases between them. CDR1 and CDR2 (germline): KGHDR, SFDVKD. CDR3 sequence (DNA): TGTGCCACCAGTGACCGGGGACTTGGGAATGAGCAGTTCTTC. Its protein is CATSDRGLGNEQFF.

The V and J genes are TRBV5-1 and TRBJ2-7, with D tentatively TRBD1 (6 bases). CDR3 length equals 16 residues. In germline, CDR1 is SGHRS, CDR2 YFSETQ. Trimming shortened V by 0 bases and J by 4 bases, and 17 bases separated the two germline ends. CDR3 loop: CASSLAKDSQIYEQYF. In DNA, the CDR3 is TGCGCCAGCAGCTTGGCCAAGGACAGCCAGATTTACGAGCAGTACTTC.

The chain is built from TRBV10-3 and TRBJ1-6; a weak D match, TRBD1 (5 bases). V lost 2 bases and J 4 bases, leaving 9 bases between the germline ends. The CDR3 length is 15 residues. Germline V gene sequence: CDR1 ENHRY, CDR2 SYGVKD. CDR3 loop: CAISEEQAYNSPLHF. CDR3 nucleotide sequence: TGTGCCATCAGTGAGGAACAGGCATATAATTCACCCCTCCACTTT.

CDR3 nucleotides: TGTGCCAGCAGCCAAGATTGGCTAGCGGGAGGGTCCTACGAGCAGTACTTC. Encoded protein: CASSQDWLAGGSYEQYF. This chain joins TRBV14 and TRBJ2-7; TRBD2 matches 12 bases. The CDR3 covers 17 residues. Germline V lookup: CDR1 SGHDN, CDR2 FVKESK. Unmatched junction bases numbered 4, after V lost 0 bases and J lost 1 base.

This clone was counted a few times. This sequence joins TRBV10-3 and TRBJ2-3; D uncertain. The V gene's germline CDR1 is ENHRY and CDR2 SYGVKD. V was cut by 2 bases and J by 0 bases, with 9 bases left in between. The CDR3 totals 15 residues. CDR3: CAISEGQPSTDTQYF. CDR3 in DNA: TGTGCCATCAGTGAGGGGCAGCCCAGCACAGATACGCAGTATTTT.

CDR3 in amino acids: CASSEIGANTEAFF. CDR3 coding DNA: TGTGCCAGCAGTGAAATAGGGGCGAACACTGAAGCTTTCTTT. The rearrangement links TRBV25-1 to TRBJ1-1, with D possibly being TRBD1 (5 bases). CDR1 is MGHDK, CDR2 SYGVNS, per germline. There are 14 residues in the CDR3. V was pared by 2 bases and J by 1 base, with 8 bases between.

J is TRBJ1-4 and V is TRBV25-1, with D perhaps matching TRBD1 (6 bases). The CDR3 totals 14 residues. Trimming took 4 bases from V and 4 from J, leaving 10 bases between them. Per germline, CDR1 MGHDK and CDR2 SYGVNS. CDR3 DNA: TGTGCCAGCAGTGCGCAGGGGATTAATGAAAAACTGTTTTTT. This sequence encodes CASSAQGINEKLFF.

The chain joins TRBV5-1 to TRBJ2-1; a weak D match, TRBD1 (5 bases). Per the germline V gene, CDR1 is SGHRS and CDR2 is YFSETQ. Between the trimmed V and J ends, which lost 0 bases and 3 bases, there was a span of 10 bases. CDR3 length equals 15 residues. The CDR3 reads CASSLDRTYYNEQFF. CDR3 nucleotides: TGCGCCAGCAGCTTGGACAGGACGTACTACAATGAGCAGTTCTTC. Filled out from reference TRBV5-1 and TRBJ2-1, the complete variable domain reads KAGVTQTPRYLIKTRGQQVTLSCSPISGHRSVSWYQQTPGQGLQFLFEYFSETQRNKGNFPGRFSGRQFSNSRSEMNVSTLELGDSALYLCASSLDRTYYNEQFFGPGTRLTVL.

This sequence joins TRBV6-5 and TRBJ1-1; possible D gene TRBD1, 5 bases. CDR3 length: 12 residues. Germline lookup yields CDR1 MNHEY and CDR2 SVGAGI. Trimming cost V 5 bases and J 11 bases, with 15 bases left between them. The CDR3, as DNA: TGTGCCAGCAGTCCCCGGGGGACTCGGGCTTTCTTT. Its protein product is CASSPRGTRAFF.

V is TRBV10-2 and J is TRBJ2-1, with 11 bases aligning to TRBD2. Trimming at V came to 3 bases and at J to 7 bases, leaving 14 bases not matched to a gene. CDR1 is WSHSY and CDR2 is SAAADI in the germline V gene. CDR3 length equals 18 residues. CDR3 DNA sequence: TGCGCCAGCAGTGACTTTGGACTAGCGGGTACTTATAGGAATGAGCAGTTCTTC. Translated: CASSDFGLAGTYRNEQFF.

DNA for the CDR3: TGTGCCAGCAGCCAACTCGGGTCTCGTTTTACGGGCTACACCTTC. Translation: CASSQLGSRFTGYTF. V usage is TRBV3-1 (or the pseudogene TRBV3-2) and J usage is TRBJ1-2; the D is unclear. The CDR3 has 15 amino acids. Per the germline V gene, CDR1 is LGHDT and CDR2 is YNNKEL (reference sequence). The V and J ends lost 2 bases and 8 bases respectively, with 18 bases between them.

The chain links TRBV10-2 to TRBJ1-5, with D possibly being TRBD1 (6 bases). Germline CDR1 is WSHSY and CDR2 is SAAADI. V was trimmed by 0 bases and J by 8 bases, leaving 11 bases between them. The CDR3 runs 14 residues. The CDR3 nucleotides read TGCGCCAGCAGTGAGTCAGGGGGGGAAAAGCCCCAGCATTTT. Protein product: CASSESGGEKPQHF.

This chain connects TRBV25-1 to TRBJ2-1, with 7 bases fitting TRBD1. CDR3 length: 15 amino acids. Germline trimming cut 4 bases from V and 3 bases from J; bases unmatched to any gene: 6. The germline CDR1 and CDR2 sequences are MGHDK and SYGVNS. CDR3 nucleotide sequence: TGTGCCAGCAGTGCCCGCTGGGACAGCTACAATGAGCAGTTCTTC. Its translation: CASSARWDSYNEQFF.

This clone has just a few counts. The rearrangement joins TRBV10-3 to TRBJ2-1, with 7 bases fitting TRBD1. After removal of 4 bases from V and 7 bases from J, the junction contained 7 bases not matched to a gene. CDR1 is ENHRY and CDR2 is SYGVKD in the germline V gene. This CDR3 has 14 amino acids. The CDR3 DNA is TGTGCCATCAGTGTAGTGGGACAGCCAAATGAGCAGTTCTTC. The encoded protein is CAISVVGQPNEQFF.

V is TRBV5-4 and J is TRBJ1-3; 9 nucleotides match TRBD1. The germline V gene has CDR1 SGHNT and CDR2 YYREEE (reference sequence). Trimming cost V 4 bases and J 0 bases; bases outside gene matches: 5. This CDR3 comprises 16 residues. The DNA for the CDR3 is TGTGCCAGCAGCCTGGACAGGGGCTTCTCTGGAAACACCATATATTTT. It specifies CASSLDRGFSGNTIYF.

The chain uses TRBV19 and TRBJ1-1; perhaps TRBD1 as D (6 bases). Germline V gene sequence: CDR1 LNHDA, CDR2 SQIVND (reference sequence). V was trimmed by 1 base and J by 4 bases, leaving 10 bases between them. There are 14 residues in the CDR3. The CDR3: CASSIGEGGTEAFF. The CDR3 DNA reads TGTGCCAGTAGTATAGGGGAGGGGGGCACTGAAGCTTTCTTT.

The chain joins TRBV30 to TRBJ1-6; no reliable D call. This CDR3 has 15 amino acids. The ends were cut back, 1 base at V and 12 bases at J, with 19 bases in the middle. Germline V gives CDR1 GTSNPN, CDR2 SVGIG (reference sequence). As DNA, the CDR3 is TGTGCCTGGAGTGGTGGGAGAGATTGGTGGGAACCCCTCCACTTT. Encoded protein: CAWSGGRDWWEPLHF.